A single sample gave rise to the 26 T cell receptor beta chains below, sequenced in a study of cytomegalovirus exposure and HLA in healthy donors. The PCR employed 60 Vbeta primers together with 13 Jbeta primers. Profiling relied on immunoSEQ multiplex PCR, and the TCRdb table lists in-frame clones only, not all of them. The data show around 200,000 clones, roughly 84% seen once. Sequenced sample: PBMCs. The receptors come from a girl aged 2 to 9 in good health and CMV-seropositive.

The chain uses TRBV14 and TRBJ2-3, with 7 bases fitting TRBD1. This CDR3 has 13 residues. Germline CDR1 SGHDN, CDR2 FVKESK. V lost 2 bases and J lost 5; bases outside the gene matches: 1. The CDR3 DNA reads as TGTGCCAGCAGCCAATACAGGGGAGATACGCAGTATTTT. It yields the protein CASSQYRGDTQYF. The full variable domain, in which reference TRBV14 and TRBJ2-3 provide the parts outside the CDR3, is EAGVTQFPSHSVIEKGQTVTLRCDPISGHDNLYWYRRVMGKEIKFLLHFVKESKQDESGMPNNRFLAERTGGTYSTLKVQPAELEDSGVYFCASSQYRGDTQYFGPGTRLTVL.

V is TRBV6-6 and J is TRBJ2-7; a possible D gene is TRBD2 (6 bases). CDR3 length: 13 residues. Trimming left V 8 bases short and J 1 base short, with 12 bases between. Germline V gives CDR1 MNHNY, CDR2 SVGAGI (reference sequence). CDR3 in amino acids: CASCRGGSYEQYF. The DNA for the CDR3 is TGTGCCAGCTGTAGGGGAGGTTCCTACGAGCAGTACTTC.

The J gene is TRBJ2-3, the V gene TRBV7-3; D gene uncertain. The V gene lost 5 bases and the J gene lost 6 bases, with 18 bases spanning the gap. In germline, CDR1 is SGHTA, CDR2 FQGTGA. The length of the CDR3 is 15 residues. CDR3 residues: CASSPSWQSLDTQYF. The CDR3 nucleotides read TGTGCCAGCAGCCCCAGTTGGCAGTCTCTCGATACGCAGTATTTT.

V usage is TRBV7-9 and J usage is TRBJ2-5; 9 positions agree with TRBD1. Germline V gene lookup returns CDR1 SEHNR and CDR2 FQNEAQ (reference sequence). The CDR3 totals 15 residues. V lost 1 base and J lost 2; bases outside the gene matches: 2. The DNA of the CDR3 is TGTGCCAGCAGCTTAGGGGACAGGGTTCAAGAGACCCAGTACTTC. Translating gives CASSLGDRVQETQYF.

The V call is TRBV28, the J call TRBJ1-1; the D is unclear. Germline V gene sequence: CDR1 MDHEN, CDR2 SYDVKM. Trimming took off 4 bases at V and 0 bases at J, with 12 bases between the two ends. This CDR3 spans 15 amino acids. The CDR3 reads CASSSYRGMNTEAFF. The CDR3 region has the DNA TGTGCCAGCAGTTCCTACCGGGGAATGAACACTGAAGCTTTCTTT.

The rearrangement joins TRBV4-1 to TRBJ2-1; D call uncertain. The CDR3 covers 17 residues. Trimming took off 4 bases at V and 0 bases at J, with 16 bases between the two ends. Germline V gene data show CDR1 as MGHRA and CDR2 as YSYEKL. CDR3: CASSLLEASSSYNEQFF. The CDR3 nucleotides read TGCGCCAGCAGCCTTCTTGAGGCTTCGAGCTCCTACAATGAGCAGTTCTTC.

The chain employs TRBV11-3 and TRBJ1-2; perhaps TRBD1 as D (6 bases). The CDR3 length is 14 residues. Germline V gives CDR1 SGHNT, CDR2 YENEEA. With 5 bases removed from V and 8 bases from J, the gap between germline ends came to 18 bases. The CDR3 here is CASSGSGAASGYTF. The CDR3 nucleotides read TGTGCCAGCAGCGGATCAGGGGCGGCCTCGGGCTACACCTTC.

The chain employs TRBV25-1 and TRBJ1-1, with 10 bases fitting TRBD1. Germline CDR1 is MGHDK and CDR2 is SYGVNS. This CDR3 comprises 15 residues. Unmatched junction bases numbered 13, after V lost 4 bases and J lost 11 bases. The CDR3 reads CASSAPTGTGAPAFF. CDR3 bases: TGTGCCAGCAGTGCCCCCACAGGGACAGGGGCACCTGCTTTCTTT.

This chain's CDR3 is CASSGDSSTPLHF. For the CDR3, the DNA is TGCGCCAGCAGCGGGGACAGCTCTACACCCCTCCACTTT. The V call is TRBV5-1, the J call TRBJ1-6; 7 bases agree with TRBD1. Germline loops: CDR1 SGHRS, CDR2 YFSETQ. After removal of 4 bases from V and 11 bases from J, the junction contained 6 bases not matched to a gene. There are 13 residues in the CDR3.

This chain uses TRBV28 with TRBJ1-5; 9 nucleotides line up with TRBD1. This CDR3 has 17 amino acids. In germline, CDR1 is MDHEN, CDR2 SYDVKM. Trimming cost V 5 bases and J 1 base; bases outside gene matches: 9. The CDR3 DNA is TGTGCCAGCAGTCCCCCCGGGACAGGGATGAGCAATCAGCCCCAGCATTTT. The encoded protein is CASSPPGTGMSNQPQHF. The complete variable domain, with remaining parts taken from reference TRBV28 and TRBJ1-5, reads DVKVTQSSRYLVKRTGEKVFLECVQDMDHENMFWYRQDPGLGLRLIYFSYDVKMKEKGDIPEGYSVSREKKERFSLILESASTNQTSMYLCASSPPGTGMSNQPQHFGDGTRLSIL.

The V gene is TRBV5-5, the J gene TRBJ1-1; D might be TRBD1 (5 bases). Germline V gives CDR1 SGHKS, CDR2 YYEKEE (reference sequence). CDR3 length: 16 residues. V dropped 5 bases and J dropped 4 bases, with 21 bases sitting between them. CDR3 nucleotide sequence: TGTGCCAGCAGGGGGGGGATACAGGCTGACCTCACTGAAGCTTTCTTT. Its translation is CASRGGIQADLTEAFF.

The gene calls are TRBV11-2 and TRBJ2-2; 10 nucleotides align to TRBD2. The V gene's germline CDR1 is SGHAT and CDR2 FQNNGV. V was pared by 0 bases and J by 1 base, with 8 bases of the junction left unmatched. The CDR3 loop spans 19 amino acids. CDR3 DNA: TGTGCCAGCAGCTTAGATCGGGCTAGCGGGAGCGGGAACACCGGGGAGCTGTTTTTT. Protein product: CASSLDRASGSGNTGELFF.

This sequence joins TRBV28 and TRBJ2-1, with 7 bases that match TRBD2. The CDR3 totals 14 residues. The ends lost 10 bases at V and 5 bases at J; junction bases unmatched: 11. Germline V gene data show CDR1 as MDHEN and CDR2 as SYDVKM. DNA for the CDR3: TGTGCCACAAGGACCTCGGGGAGGGACAATGAGCAGTTCTTC. As protein: CATRTSGRDNEQFF.

This chain connects TRBV13 to TRBJ1-2, with TRBD1 matching 8 bases. There are 16 residues in the CDR3. V lost 11 bases, J lost 1 base, and 15 bases stayed unmatched. Per the germline V gene, CDR1 is PRHDT and CDR2 is FYEKMQ (reference sequence). CDR3 amino acids: CAVHGTGSILNYGYTF. The CDR3 region has the DNA TGTGCCGTCCACGGGACAGGCTCCATACTTAACTATGGCTACACCTTC.

The rearrangement uses TRBV27 and TRBJ2-7; D is possibly TRBD2 (7 bases). Deletions cut 6 bases from V and 7 bases from J, with 16 bases between. Germline V gene sequence: CDR1 MNHEY, CDR2 SMNVEV (reference sequence). CDR3 length equals 13 residues. The CDR3, as DNA: TGTGCCAGCAGGATCTCGGGGGGCACAGAGCAGTACTTC. This codes for CASRISGGTEQYF.

The chain is built from TRBV2 and TRBJ2-1; no reliable D call. The CDR3 is 16 amino acids. Trimming pared 3 bases from V and 0 bases from J, leaving 12 bases between. The germline CDR1 and CDR2 sequences are SNHLY and FYNNEI. CDR3 sequence reads: CASSDIQKSSYNEQFF. DNA of the CDR3: TGTGCCAGCAGTGATATTCAGAAAAGCTCCTACAATGAGCAGTTCTTC. The full variable domain, its missing parts supplied by reference TRBV2 and TRBJ2-1, is EPEVTQTPSHQVTQMGQEVILRCVPISNHLYFYWYRQILGQKVEFLVSFYNNEISEKSEIFDDQFSVERPDGSNFTLKIRSTKLEDSAMYFCASSDIQKSSYNEQFFGPGTRLTVL.

CDR3 nucleotide sequence: TGCGCCAGCAGCCCTGGTTGGGAGGACGAGCAGTACTTC. Protein: CASSPGWEDEQYF. The chain carries TRBV5-1 and TRBJ2-7, with D perhaps matching TRBD2 (6 bases). With 4 bases removed from V and 5 bases from J, the gap between germline ends came to 13 bases. CDR3 length: 13 amino acids. The germline V gene has CDR1 SGHRS and CDR2 YFSETQ.

The CDR3 nucleotides are TGTGCCAGCAGTCCTACTTCTCCGACTAGCGGGATTGTGACCCAGTACTTC. This encodes CASSPTSPTSGIVTQYF. This sequence joins TRBV7-9 and TRBJ2-5; TRBD2 matches at 11 bases. With V trimmed by 6 bases and J by 7 bases, 16 bases remained unmatched. The length of the CDR3 is 17 residues. Germline V gives CDR1 SEHNR, CDR2 FQNEAQ (reference sequence).

CDR3 DNA: TGCGCCAGCAGCCATGGACAGGGTTCCTACGAGCAGTACTTC. Translated, it gives CASSHGQGSYEQYF. This sequence joins TRBV5-1 and TRBJ2-7; 8 nucleotides align to TRBD1. Germline CDR1 reads SGHRS; CDR2 reads YFSETQ. J lost 1 base, V lost 4 bases, and 4 bases had no gene match. This CDR3 is built from 14 residues.

The gene calls are TRBV5-1 and TRBJ2-1, with 8 bases identical to TRBD2. From germline, CDR1 is SGHRS and CDR2 YFSETQ. The V gene end was trimmed by 0 bases and the J gene end by 5 bases; junction bases not matched to a gene: 4. This CDR3 region has 15 residues. The CDR3 sequence is CASSLAAGGNNEQFF. The CDR3 bases are TGCGCCAGCAGCTTGGCGGCGGGGGGCAACAATGAGCAGTTCTTC.

The chain is built from TRBV7-9 and TRBJ1-3; TRBD1 might be the D (5 bases). The V gene's germline CDR1 is SEHNR and CDR2 FQNEAQ (reference sequence). The length of the CDR3 is 18 residues. V lost 5 bases, J lost 0 bases, and 20 bases lay in between. The CDR3 here is CASSPTLGQSYSGNTIYF. CDR3 DNA sequence: TGTGCCAGCAGCCCAACCCTGGGGCAGTCATACTCTGGAAACACCATATATTTT.

Notes on this clone: The junction departs from the called germline gene at one end, perhaps through a read error. The rearrangement joins TRBV7-7 to TRBJ2-7, with 7 bases identical to TRBD2. The CDR3 extends over 14 amino acids. The germline CDR1 and CDR2 sequences are SSHAT and FNYEAQ (reference sequence). CDR3 in amino acids: CASSPAGAPGEQYF. For the CDR3, the DNA is TGTGCTAGCAGCCCCGCGGGAGCCCCGGGCGAGCAGTACTTC. Full variable domain (remainder filled in from reference TRBV7-7 and TRBJ2-7): GAGVSQSPRYKVTKRGQDVTLRCDPISSHATLYWYQQALGQGPEFLTYFNYEAQPDKSGLPSDRFSAERPEGSISTLTIQRTEQRDSAMYRCASSPAGAPGEQYFGPGTRLTVT.

This chain connects TRBV5-1 to TRBJ1-4, with D unclear. CDR1 and CDR2 from the germline V gene are SGHRS and YFSETQ. This CDR3 has 14 residues. Trimming removed 7 bases at V and 7 bases at J, with 17 bases between. The CDR3 spells CASESTGFGEKLFF. The CDR3 nucleotides are TGCGCCAGCGAGAGTACGGGTTTTGGTGAAAAACTGTTTTTT.

The chain couples TRBV5-1 to TRBJ1-4, with D possibly being TRBD1 (5 bases). Trimming took off 4 bases at V and 5 bases at J, with 15 bases between the two ends. CDR1 is SGHRS, CDR2 YFSETQ, per germline. CDR3 length equals 15 residues. The CDR3 here is CASSVAGQSNEKLFF. The DNA for the CDR3 is TGCGCCAGCAGCGTCGCGGGGCAGTCGAATGAAAAACTGTTTTTT.

The rearrangement joins TRBV6-1 to TRBJ2-1; TRBD2 matches 11 bases. The CDR3 is 14 residues long. The V segment lost 8 bases and the J segment 6 bases; nucleotides outside the gene matches: 6. Germline CDR1 and CDR2: MNHNS and SASEGT. The CDR3 loop is CASLSGGAGNEQFF. In nucleotides, the CDR3 is TGTGCCAGCCTTAGCGGGGGGGCCGGCAATGAGCAGTTCTTC.

This clone appeared a single time. This sequence joins TRBV6-1 and TRBJ1-5, with 8 bases that match TRBD1. Trimming took 6 bases from V and 2 from J; bases not matched to a gene: 3. This CDR3 has 14 residues. Germline CDR1 reads MNHNS; CDR2 reads SASEGT. The CDR3 DNA follows: TGTGCCAGCAGGGTGACAGGGGGCAATCAGCCCCAGCATTTT. This gives the protein CASRVTGGNQPQHF.